The 28 T cell receptor beta chains presented below share a single source sample, sequenced in a study of T-cell reconstitution after alpha-beta-depleted transplantation in children. Unique molecular identifiers were incorporated during preparation of the TCRbeta library. TCRdb analysed the PCR reads with MiXCR anew, one entry per CDR3 protein. The table has about 200,000 distinct CDR3 sequences, just under 6.5% seen once; the top ten hold approximately 4.1%. The sample in question was PBMCs, obtained before TCRalphabeta/CD19-depleted stem cell transplant. Every receptor here comes from a girl under three years old with combined immunodeficiency, due to receive a stem cell transplant.

The chain recombines TRBV6-5 with TRBJ1-5; D is possibly TRBD1 (5 bases). Trimming stripped 6 bases from V and 11 bases from J, with 20 bases between. The CDR3 covers 14 residues. Germline V lookup: CDR1 MNHEY, CDR2 SVGAGI. The DNA for the CDR3 is TGTGCCAGCAGACCCACGGACGGGCCGGGGGCCCAGCATTTT. This translates into CASRPTDGPGAQHF.

This clonotype occurred many times. This chain links TRBV7-2 with TRBJ2-3, with a possible D match to TRBD2 (5 bases). The V gene's germline CDR1 is SGHTA and CDR2 FQGNSA. The CDR3 has 15 residues. Trimming left V 3 bases short and J 2 bases short, with 12 bases between. CDR3: CASSFTRMITDTQYF. CDR3 coding DNA: TGTGCCAGCAGCTTTACTAGAATGATCACAGATACGCAGTATTTT.

This clonotype was detected ten times or more. This chain links TRBV12-3 or TRBV12-4 with TRBJ1-4, with TRBD1 as a possible D gene (6 bases). There are 15 residues in the CDR3. Trimming left V 3 bases short and J 3 bases short, with 11 bases between. In nucleotides, the CDR3 is TGTGCCAGCAGTTTTGCCAGGGGTCCTAATGAAAAACTGTTTTTT. It yields the protein CASSFARGPNEKLFF.

This clonotype was recorded many times. The chain employs TRBV5-6 and TRBJ2-5; TRBD2 aligns across 7 bases. V trimming: 1 base; J trimming: 1 base; junction bases outside the gene matches: 4. The CDR3 contains 15 residues. Germline values: CDR1 SGHDT, CDR2 YYEEEE. CDR3 nucleotide sequence: TGTGCCAGCAGCTTGTCGGGGGGTATCCAAGAGACCCAGTACTTC. Translating it yields CASSLSGGIQETQYF.

There are many counts of this clonotype. The chain combines TRBV6-2 or TRBV6-3 with TRBJ2-7; the match to TRBD2 covers 7 bases. This CDR3 region has 14 residues. V dropped 6 bases and J dropped 1; count of bases not matched to a gene: 6. Germline CDR1 MNHEY, CDR2 SVGEGT. CDR3 DNA sequence: TGTGCCAGCAGCTACGCGGGAGCTTCCTACGAGCAGTACTTC. As protein: CASSYAGASYEQYF.

V gene TRBV5-1 combines with J gene TRBJ1-1, with D perhaps TRBD1 (6 bases). CDR1 and CDR2 (germline): SGHRS, YFSETQ. V gave up 5 bases and J gave up 7 bases, with 21 bases separating them. The CDR3 is 15 residues long. Written as DNA, the CDR3 is TGCGCCAGCAGTATGGGGCAGGGGATGGGAGGTGAAGCTTTCTTT. It codes for CASSMGQGMGGEAFF.

As to this clonotype: A much larger clone differs from this one at a single base, so this may be a read error. Here the CDR3 omits its conserved ending phenylalanine or tryptophan, so a read error is the likely source. This rearrangement joins TRBV12-3 or TRBV12-4 to TRBJ1-2; D unresolved. V lost 2 bases and J lost 2, with 12 bases in between. CDR3 size: 15 residues. The CDR3 bases are TGTGCCAGCAGTTTAAGAAGGGTCGGAAACTATGGCTACACCTCC. Translated, it gives CASSLRRVGNYGYTS.

This clonotype was counted at least ten times. This chain connects TRBV29-1 to TRBJ2-7, with 9 positions matching TRBD1. Germline values: CDR1 SQVTM, CDR2 ANQGSEA. CDR3 length equals 14 residues. V was clipped by 4 bases and J by 0 bases; unmatched bases: 4. CDR3 region: CSVVRDRDSYEQYF. The DNA for the CDR3 is TGCAGCGTTGTACGGGACAGGGACTCCTACGAGCAGTACTTC.

The chain joins TRBV5-6 to TRBJ1-2; maybe TRBD1 (6 bases). The CDR3 spans 14 residues. V lost 7 bases and J 5 bases, leaving 18 bases between the germline ends. Germline V gene data show CDR1 as SGHDT and CDR2 as YYEEEE. The CDR3, as DNA: TGTGCCAGCCTTATCGGGACATGGGGGTATGGCTACACCTTC. It encodes CASLIGTWGYGYTF.

This clonotype was counted many times. V usage is TRBV4-3 and J usage is TRBJ2-7; TRBD1 agrees at 9 bases. Trimming took 0 bases from V and 7 from J; bases not matched to a gene: 13. There are 17 residues in the CDR3. The V gene's germline CDR1 is LGHNA and CDR2 YSLEER. CDR3 in DNA: TGCGCCAGCAGCCAAGAGAGAAACTTGGGGACAGGGCAAGAGCAGTACTTC. Its protein is CASSQERNLGTGQEQYF.

This clonotype was detected many times. This chain joins TRBV14 and TRBJ2-1; no reliable D call. CDR1 is SGHDN and CDR2 is FVKESK in the germline V gene. This CDR3 region has 15 residues. Trimming removed 1 base at V and 0 bases at J, with 7 bases between. The chain's CDR3 is CASSQVHSSYNEQFF. CDR3 sequence (DNA): TGTGCCAGCAGCCAAGTTCATAGCTCCTACAATGAGCAGTTCTTC.

This clonotype was counted at least ten times. The genes are TRBV3-1 and TRBJ2-1; TRBD2 is a possible D gene (6 bases). CDR1 is LGHDT, CDR2 YNNKEL, per germline (reference sequence). With 0 bases removed from V and 6 bases from J, the gap between germline ends came to 9 bases. The CDR3 consists of 14 residues. Here the CDR3 DNA reads TGTGCCAGCAGCCAAGAAACTAGCTCCAATGAGCAGTTCTTC. Translating gives CASSQETSSNEQFF.

This clonotype showed up many times. V usage is TRBV28 and J usage is TRBJ2-7, with TRBD2 identical over 14 bases. The CDR3 covers 15 residues. Germline V gene sequence: CDR1 MDHEN, CDR2 SYDVKM. V was pared by 10 bases and J by 7 bases, with 12 bases of the junction left unmatched. The CDR3 DNA is TGTGCCACCTTCCCGGGACTAGCGGGAGTAAGAGAGCAGTACTTC. Its protein product is CATFPGLAGVREQYF.

This clonotype was seen more than once but under ten times. The rearrangement uses TRBV15 and TRBJ1-5; 8 bases are shared with TRBD1. V shed 5 bases and J 2 bases; nucleotides not matched to a gene: 5. CDR1 and CDR2 from the germline V gene are LNHNV and YYDKDF (reference sequence). This CDR3 comprises 15 residues. CDR3 DNA sequence: TGTGCCACCAGCCGAGGACAGGGCGGCAATCAGCCCCAGCATTTT. This translates into CATSRGQGGNQPQHF. The variable domain in full, completed from reference TRBV15 and TRBJ1-5, reads DAMVIQNPRYQVTQFGKPVTLSCSQTLNHNVMYWYQQKSSQAPKLLFHYYDKDFNNEADTPDNFQSRRPNTSFCFLDIRSPGLGDTAMYLCATSRGQGGNQPQHFGDGTRLSIL.

This clonotype occurred many times. This rearrangement joins TRBV24-1 to TRBJ2-3; D ambiguous. CDR3 length: 17 amino acids. V was shortened by 0 bases and J by 2 bases, with 14 bases between the two germline ends. Germline V gene data show CDR1 as KGHDR and CDR2 as SFDVKD. The CDR3 region is CATSDLRTGDFTDTQYF. Here the CDR3 DNA reads TGTGCCACCAGTGATTTGCGAACGGGCGACTTCACAGATACGCAGTATTTT.

This clonotype was seen repeatedly, ten times or more. V is TRBV7-8 and J is TRBJ1-3; TRBD1 might be the D (6 bases). CDR1 is SGHVS and CDR2 is FQNEAQ in the germline V gene. V lost 3 bases to trimming and J lost 0 bases, with 12 bases between them. The CDR3 has 16 amino acids. In nucleotides, the CDR3 is TGTGCCAGCAGCTTGGGGACACCTACCTCTGGAAACACCATATATTTT. This gives the protein CASSLGTPTSGNTIYF.

This clonotype has just a few counts. The genes are TRBV6-5 and TRBJ2-2; D not resolved. Germline V gene lookup returns CDR1 MNHEY and CDR2 SVGAGI. Trimming left V 0 bases short and J 6 bases short, with 5 bases between. This CDR3 has 13 residues. The CDR3: CASSYSISGELFF. The CDR3 nucleotides are TGTGCCAGCAGTTACTCGATCTCCGGGGAGCTGTTTTTT.

This clonotype has at least ten counts. The rearrangement joins TRBV5-1 to TRBJ1-1; 10 bases agree with TRBD1. V lost 4 bases to trimming and J lost 5 bases; unmatched junction nucleotides: 5. Germline assignment: CDR1 SGHRS and CDR2 YFSETQ. This CDR3 has 14 amino acids. The CDR3 nucleotides are TGCGCCAGCAGCGCCGGACAGGGGGGAACTGAAGCTTTCTTT. Translating it yields CASSAGQGGTEAFF.

V usage is TRBV5-6 and J usage is TRBJ2-7; tentatively, D is TRBD1 (5 bases). Germline V gives CDR1 SGHDT, CDR2 YYEEEE. With 7 bases removed from V and 3 bases from J, the gap between germline ends came to 17 bases. This CDR3 spans 14 amino acids. CDR3 sequence reads: CASGPGLGDYEQYF. Here the CDR3 DNA reads TGTGCCAGCGGCCCCGGGCTAGGGGACTACGAGCAGTACTTC.

This chain links TRBV2 with TRBJ2-5; 8 nucleotides align to TRBD1. Germline assignment: CDR1 SNHLY and CDR2 FYNNEI. Losses at the gene ends were 5 bases for V and 3 bases for J; bases not matched to a gene: 11. The CDR3 is 16 residues long. The CDR3 bases are TGTGCCAGCAGTCCTTTGACAGGGGTAGGGGAAGAGACCCAGTACTTC. It translates to CASSPLTGVGEETQYF. Full variable domain (outside the CDR3, taken from reference TRBV2 and TRBJ2-5): EPEVTQTPSHQVTQMGQEVILRCVPISNHLYFYWYRQILGQKVEFLVSFYNNEISEKSEIFDDQFSVERPDGSNFTLKIRSTKLEDSAMYFCASSPLTGVGEETQYFGPGTRLLVL.

This clonotype was recorded many times. The V and J genes are TRBV7-2 and TRBJ2-7, with a possible D match to TRBD2 (5 bases). Between the trimmed V and J ends, which lost 1 base and 3 bases, there was a span of 13 bases. The CDR3 is 15 residues long. The germline gives CDR1 SGHTA, CDR2 FQGNSA. The chain's CDR3 is CASSLEEALYYEQYF. The CDR3 nucleotides read TGTGCCAGCAGCTTAGAGGAGGCTTTGTACTACGAGCAGTACTTC.

This clonotype was observed many times. The chain links TRBV7-2 to TRBJ2-3, with 7 positions matching TRBD2. Germline V gene data show CDR1 as SGHTA and CDR2 as FQGNSA. V gave up 3 bases and J gave up 2 bases; unmatched junction bases: 8. CDR3 length: 16 amino acids. As DNA, the CDR3 is TGTGCCAGCAGCTTGATCCCTAGCGGATACACAGATACGCAGTATTTT. Residues: CASSLIPSGYTDTQYF. Variable domain in full (rest from reference TRBV7-2 and TRBJ2-3): GAGVSQSPSNKVTEKGKDVELRCDPISGHTALYWYRQSLGQGLEFLIYFQGNSAPDKSGLPSDRFSAERTGGSVSTLTIQRTQQEDSAVYLCASSLIPSGYTDTQYFGPGTRLTVL.

This clonotype appeared many times. This chain joins TRBV6-2 or TRBV6-3 and TRBJ2-3; TRBD2 agrees at 10 bases. Trimming removed 2 bases from V and 3 bases from J; junction bases left unmatched: 5. The length of the CDR3 is 16 residues. Germline V gene lookup returns CDR1 MNHEY and CDR2 SVGEGT. CDR3 nucleotide sequence: TGTGCCAGCAGTTACAGGCTAGCGGGGGCTACAGATACGCAGTATTTT. Its translation: CASSYRLAGATDTQYF.

This clonotype has ten or more counts. The chain couples TRBV5-5 to TRBJ2-2; 8 bases map to TRBD1. The CDR3 spans 15 residues. Germline CDR1 reads SGHKS; CDR2 reads YYEKEE (reference sequence). The V gene end was trimmed by 5 bases and the J gene end by 4 bases; junction bases not matched to a gene: 7. Here the CDR3 DNA reads TGTGCCAGCAGGGCAGGGGGCAGAATCACCGGGGAGCTGTTTTTT. Its protein is CASRAGGRITGELFF.

A few counts support this clonotype. V and J are TRBV3-1 and TRBJ2-2; 11 nucleotides agree with TRBD2. CDR1 and CDR2 (germline): LGHDT, YNNKEL (reference sequence). Germline trimming cut 3 bases from V and 4 bases from J; bases unmatched to any gene: 4. This CDR3 has 16 residues. As DNA, the CDR3 is TGTGCCAGCAGCCATCTTAGCGGGAGGGCCACCGGGGAGCTGTTTTTT. It translates to CASSHLSGRATGELFF.

The sample holds many counts of this clonotype. J is TRBJ1-5 and V is TRBV6-2 or TRBV6-3; D is unclear. Germline CDR1 reads MNHEY; CDR2 reads SVGEGT. CDR3 length: 15 amino acids. The germline V and J ends were trimmed by 4 bases and 0 bases, with 10 bases remaining between them. This CDR3 reads CASSSAENSNQPQHF. The CDR3 nucleotides are TGTGCCAGCAGTTCGGCGGAGAATAGCAATCAGCCCCAGCATTTT.

This clonotype appeared once. This sequence joins TRBV4-2 and TRBJ2-3; TRBD2 agrees at 10 bases. V trimming: 1 base; J trimming: 0 bases; junction bases outside the gene matches: 4. CDR3 length equals 17 residues. CDR1 and CDR2 (germline): LGHNA, YNFKEQ. The CDR3 DNA is TGTGCCAGCAGCCAAGTAACTAGCGGGGAGAGCACAGATACGCAGTATTTT. It yields the protein CASSQVTSGESTDTQYF.

This clonotype was observed many times. The chain recombines TRBV7-9 with TRBJ2-1, with D uncertain. This CDR3 region has 13 residues. V was clipped by 3 bases and J by 4 bases, with 7 bases between them. Germline CDR1 reads SEHNR; CDR2 reads FQNEAQ (reference sequence). CDR3 amino acids: CASSFAAYNEQFF. The CDR3, as DNA: TGTGCCAGCAGCTTTGCTGCGTACAATGAGCAGTTCTTC. The full variable domain, rest sourced from reference TRBV7-9 and TRBJ2-1, is DTGVSQNPRHKITKRGQNVTFRCDPISEHNRLYWYRQTLGQGPEFLTYFQNEAQLEKSRLLSDRFSAERPKGSFSTLEIQRTEQGDSAMYLCASSFAAYNEQFFGPGTRLTVL.